The source of this TCR beta chain is a study of blood T cell repertoires in COVID-19. Study background: Collection of acute and convalescent COVID-19 samples took place in the United States, Italy and Spain.

Assay: immunoSEQ multiplex PCR; the TCRdb copy retains only in-frame clones and omits some. The sample records hundreds of thousands of clones, 85% to 90% being singletons. This CDR3 spans 15 amino acids. The ends lost 5 bases at V and 5 bases at J; junction bases unmatched: 8. The germline V gene has CDR1 SGHTA and CDR2 FQGNSA. Clinical history as reported by participants underpinned cohort assignment. The origin of this receptor is a woman aged 45-65 years who had recovered from COVID-19. The gene calls are TRBV7-2 and TRBJ2-3; 9 bases fit TRBD2. Sequencing used PBMCs or T cells enriched from blood (not recorded which). CDR3 protein: CASSNGGRAEDTQYF. In nucleotides, the CDR3 is TGTGCCAGCAGCAATGGCGGGAGGGCCGAAGATACGCAGTATTTT.